The 19 T cell receptor beta chains in this list originate from one sample, sequenced in a study of cytomegalovirus exposure and HLA in healthy donors. PCR employed 60 Vbeta and 13 Jbeta primers. This table comes from immunoSEQ multiplex PCR, and its TCRdb copy is limited to in-frame clones, with some not included. The profile shows more than 80,000 clones, roughly two thirds of them singletons. Specimen: PBMCs. These receptors all stem from a human donor in good health.

The V gene is TRBV13, the J gene TRBJ1-2; D possibly corresponds to TRBD1 (5 bases). CDR3 length: 18 residues. CDR1 is PRHDT, CDR2 FYEKMQ, per germline (reference sequence). Between the trimmed V and J ends, which lost 0 bases and 3 bases, there was a span of 20 bases. The CDR3 loop is CASSLGRSVRRGDYGYTF. For the CDR3, the DNA is TGTGCCAGCAGCTTAGGCAGGTCGGTCAGGCGGGGGGACTATGGCTACACCTTC.

The chain couples TRBV29-1 to TRBJ2-2; the match to TRBD1 covers 7 bases. The CDR3 length is 14 residues. The V gene's germline CDR1 is SQVTM and CDR2 ANQGSEA. J gave up 7 bases and V 3 bases, and 8 bases lay outside the gene matches. The CDR3 nucleotides read TGCAGCGTTGATCCCCAGGGGGTTGGCGGGGAGCTGTTTTTT. Residues: CSVDPQGVGGELFF.

This clone was seen more than once but under ten times. This chain links TRBV7-3 with TRBJ1-1, with a possible D match to TRBD1 (6 bases). V lost 4 bases to trimming and J lost 5 bases, with 14 bases between them. CDR3 size: 14 residues. Germline V gives CDR1 SGHTA, CDR2 FQGTGA. The CDR3 loop is CASSSQGIQTEAFF. CDR3 nucleotides: TGTGCCAGCAGCTCGCAGGGGATTCAAACTGAAGCTTTCTTT. The full variable domain, rest sourced from reference TRBV7-3 and TRBJ1-1, is GAGVSQTPSNKVTEKGKYVELRCDPISGHTALYWYRQSLGQGPEFLIYFQGTGAADDSGLPNDRFFAVRPEGSVSTLKIQRTERGDSAVYLCASSSQGIQTEAFFGQGTRLTVV.

This clone showed up just a few times. The J gene is TRBJ2-2, the V gene TRBV4-1; D perhaps matches TRBD2 (6 bases). CDR1 MGHRA and CDR2 YSYEKL come from the germline V gene. V lost 3 bases and J 15 bases, leaving 35 bases between the germline ends. This CDR3 region has 19 residues. CDR3 nucleotide sequence: TGCGCCAGCAGCCACGAAATACCTTACCCCGCGGGGCAAAAGGGGAGGATGTTTTTT. Translation: CASSHEIPYPAGQKGRMFF.

The rearrangement links TRBV5-1 to TRBJ2-1; 13 bases align to TRBD2. Germline-derived CDR1 and CDR2 are SGHRS and YFSETQ. The V gene end was trimmed by 0 bases and the J gene end by 4 bases; junction bases not matched to a gene: 1. The CDR3 is 16 residues long. In DNA, the CDR3 is TGCGCCAGCAGCTTGGGGACTAGCGGGGGATACAATGAGCAGTTCTTC. This sequence encodes CASSLGTSGGYNEQFF.

This clone was observed a handful of times. This sequence joins TRBV29-1 and TRBJ2-3; 13 bases line up with TRBD2. The CDR3 loop spans 15 amino acids. The V gene's germline CDR1 is SQVTM and CDR2 ANQGSEA. With 5 bases clipped from V and 1 base from J, the junction kept 3 bases outside the gene matches. The chain's CDR3 is CSVKGTSGGTDTQYF. The CDR3 nucleotides read TGCAGCGTTAAAGGGACTAGCGGGGGCACAGATACGCAGTATTTT.

The V gene is TRBV19, the J gene TRBJ1-1; tentatively, D is TRBD1 (6 bases). CDR1 is LNHDA, CDR2 SQIVND, per germline (reference sequence). The CDR3 is 14 amino acids. Trimming stripped 5 bases from V and 4 bases from J, with 14 bases between. CDR3 sequence (DNA): TGTGCCAGTAGTCCCACAGGGAAGGTCACTGAAGCTTTCTTT. Translation gives CASSPTGKVTEAFF.

V is TRBV20-1 and J is TRBJ1-2; no clear D. This CDR3 comprises 11 residues. V lost 1 base and J lost 7, with 7 bases in between. The germline V gene has CDR1 DFQATT and CDR2 SNEGSKA (reference sequence). This CDR3 is CSARVRFGYTF. For the CDR3, the DNA is TGCAGTGCTAGAGTCAGGTTTGGCTACACCTTC.

J is TRBJ1-1 and V is TRBV10-3, with D perhaps matching TRBD1 (5 bases). In germline, CDR1 is ENHRY, CDR2 SYGVKD. V lost 3 bases, J lost 3 bases, and 11 bases lay in between. The CDR3 totals 14 residues. The CDR3 here is CAISDLSRDTEAFF. CDR3 DNA sequence: TGTGCCATCAGTGATTTGAGCAGGGACACTGAAGCTTTCTTT.

The chain has TRBV7-3 and TRBJ2-1; 7 bases agree with TRBD1. This CDR3 spans 14 amino acids. Germline-derived CDR1 and CDR2 are SGHTA and FQGTGA. J was trimmed by 7 bases and V by 2 bases; bases with no gene match: 5. The chain's CDR3 is CASSLEGGYNEQFF. The CDR3 DNA reads TGTGCCAGCAGCTTAGAAGGGGGCTATAATGAGCAGTTCTTC.

This clone has just a few counts. The CDR3 bases are TGTGCCAGCAGTGAAGCCGAGATCGAACAAGAGACCCAGTACTTC. This sequence encodes CASSEAEIEQETQYF. The chain uses TRBV2 and TRBJ2-5; D not resolved. CDR1 and CDR2 from the germline V gene are SNHLY and FYNNEI. Trimming cost V 0 bases and J 2 bases, with 10 bases left between them. CDR3 length: 15 amino acids.

The chain has TRBV6-1 and TRBJ1-1; possibly TRBD1 for D (6 bases). CDR3 size: 12 residues. In germline, CDR1 is MNHNS, CDR2 SASEGT. The ends were cut back, 9 bases at V and 7 bases at J, with 15 bases in the middle. CDR3 nucleotides: TGTGCCAGTTCCGGGACACTAATTGAAGCTTTCTTT. Amino acid sequence: CASSGTLIEAFF.

The rearrangement uses TRBV10-3 and TRBJ1-5, with TRBD1 as a possible D gene (6 bases). The germline V gene encodes CDR1 ENHRY and CDR2 SYGVKD. The CDR3 is 14 amino acids. Trimming removed 6 bases from V and 5 bases from J, with 14 bases in between. CDR3 sequence: CAISTGQKDQPQHF. CDR3 DNA sequence: TGTGCCATCAGCACCGGACAGAAAGATCAGCCCCAGCATTTT.

Written as DNA, the CDR3 is TGCGCCAGCAGCTTGATGGGGACAGACCAGAACACTGAAGCTTTCTTT. Its protein product is CASSLMGTDQNTEAFF. The chain combines TRBV5-1 with TRBJ1-1; 7 bases align to TRBD1. The ends lost 1 base at V and 1 base at J; junction bases unmatched: 7. CDR1 and CDR2 (germline): SGHRS, YFSETQ. The CDR3 is 16 residues long.

This clone was detected only once. The chain links TRBV5-4 to TRBJ2-1, with 13 bases fitting TRBD2. This CDR3 is 15 amino acids long. CDR1 is SGHNT, CDR2 YYREEE, per germline (reference sequence). Unmatched junction bases numbered 0, after V lost 2 bases and J lost 4 bases. CDR3 sequence reads: CASSLLAGGYNEQFF. Written as DNA, the CDR3 is TGTGCCAGCAGCTTACTAGCGGGGGGGTACAATGAGCAGTTCTTC.

Notes on this clone: The junction departs from germline at one end; a sequencing error may be responsible. V is TRBV19 and J is TRBJ2-3; TRBD2 aligns across 8 bases. This CDR3 is built from 14 residues. From germline, CDR1 is LNHDA and CDR2 SQIVND (reference sequence). In nucleotides, the CDR3 is TGTGCCAGTAGAATAGCGGGGAAAGGGGATACGCAGTATTTT. Translation gives CASRIAGKGDTQYF.

The V and J genes are TRBV5-1 and TRBJ1-5; TRBD1 is a possible D gene (6 bases). V shed 4 bases and J shed 4 bases, with 9 bases lying between them. From germline, CDR1 is SGHRS and CDR2 YFSETQ. This CDR3 has 13 amino acids. Here the CDR3 reads CASSTGQNQPQHF. For the CDR3, the DNA is TGCGCCAGCAGCACCGGACAGAATCAGCCCCAGCATTTT.

This sequence joins TRBV12-5 and TRBJ2-3; 8 bases agree with TRBD2. Germline V gene sequence: CDR1 LGHNT, CDR2 FRNRAP. The CDR3 covers 17 residues. V lost 2 bases to trimming and J lost 0 bases; unmatched junction nucleotides: 7. This CDR3 reads CASGLQSGGLSTDTQYF. The CDR3 DNA reads TGTGCTAGTGGTTTGCAAAGCGGGGGTCTTAGCACAGATACGCAGTATTTT.

The chain couples TRBV7-7 to TRBJ2-2; TRBD1 matches at 7 bases. Looked up from germline, CDR1 is SSHAT and CDR2 is FNYEAQ (reference sequence). V shed 1 base, J shed 7 bases, and the junction held 3 bases outside the gene matches. CDR3 size: 14 residues. The CDR3 bases are TGTGCCAGCAGCTTAGAAGGGGGCCACGGGGAGCTGTTTTTT. Protein: CASSLEGGHGELFF.